A selection of T cell receptor beta chains follows, all from one sample in a study of CD8 T cell repertoires and HIV-1 epitope variants. Antigen specificity for these receptors is unknown. TCRdb keeps only in-frame clones here, not all; method: immunoSEQ multiplex PCR. The sample yields thousands of clones, under 65% seen once. The sample was cultured CD8+ T cells derived from PBMCs. The receptors were gathered from a male donor with HIV. Both conserved end residues are part of each CDR3. The D gene is left open where the match is weak. Size tells how often a clone was seen (once, few, many) or the class of an expanded clone, and some rows leave it out.

clone_size	v_call	d_call	j_call	cdr3_nt	cdr3_aa
-	TRBV7-6	-	TRBJ1-1	TGTGCCAGCAGCTTAGGGGAGAACACTGAAGCTTTCTTT	CASSLGENTEAFF
-	TRBV7-8	-	TRBJ2-1	TGTGCCAGCAGCCTAATGAGGGGGAATGAGCAGTTCTTC	CASSLMRGNEQFF
-	TRBV21-1	-	TRBJ2-7	TGTGCCAGCAGCAAAGAAGAGAGCTCCTACGAGCAGTACTTC	CASSKEESSYEQYF
-	TRBV6-5	-	TRBJ2-2	TGTGCCAGCAGTTACGGTCCAAACACCGGGGAGCTGTTTTTT	CASSYGPNTGELFF
-	TRBV21-1	-	TRBJ2-7	TGTGCCAGCAGCAAACTCCTAGCGGGGGCGGCCTACGAGCAGTACTTC	CASSKLLAGAAYEQYF
-	TRBV27	-	TRBJ2-3	TGTGCCAGCAGTTTGTGGGCCCCTCCAGATACGCAGTATTTT	CASSLWAPPDTQYF
-	TRBV6-6	-	TRBJ1-5	TGTGCCAGCAGTTACTCGTTGGGGTTGGGGCAGCCCCAGCATTTT	CASSYSLGLGQPQHF
-	TRBV6-5	-	TRBJ2-5	TGTGCCAGCAGTCCTACAACTTCGAGGACCCAGTACTTC	CASSPTTSRTQYF
-	TRBV11-1	-	TRBJ2-7	TGTGCCAGCAGCTTAGTTAGCGCACCCGGGTACGAGCAGTACTTC	CASSLVSAPGYEQYF
-	TRBV7-9	TRBD1	TRBJ2-6	TGTGCCAGCAGCTCGACAGGGGCCTCACTGAGCTCTGGGGCCAACGTCCTGACTTTC	CASSSTGASLSSGANVLTF
once	TRBV5-1	-	TRBJ2-7	TGCGCCAGCAGCCTCCTCCCCCTACAGGGAAGCTCCTACGAGCAGTACTTC	CASSLLPLQGSSYEQYF
-	TRBV7-6	-	TRBJ1-5	TGTGCCAGCAGCTTAGGGGGTGGGAGCAATCAGCCCCAGCATTTT	CASSLGGGSNQPQHF
few	TRBV6-1	-	TRBJ2-7	TGTGCCAGCAGTGACATTCTCTCCTACGAGCAGTACTTC	CASSDILSYEQYF
-	TRBV27	-	TRBJ1-2	TGTGCCAGCAGTTTCACAAGGGACGACTATGGCTACACCTTC	CASSFTRDDYGYTF
once	TRBV9	-	TRBJ2-3	TGTGCCAGCAGCGCGGGGGCAGATCGCACAGATACGCAGTATTTT	CASSAGADRTDTQYF
-	TRBV7-9	TRBD1	TRBJ2-7	TGTGCCAGCAGCTCTGACAGGGTATCCTACGAGCAGTACTTC	CASSSDRVSYEQYF
-	TRBV15	-	TRBJ2-5	TGTGCCACCAGCAGAGCTCTACAGGGAGGGGAGACCCAGTACTTC	CATSRALQGGETQYF
-	TRBV29-1	TRBD1	TRBJ1-1	TGCAGCGTGGTGGACAGGGGTCGGGACACTGAAGCTTTCTTT	CSVVDRGRDTEAFF
-	TRBV28	-	TRBJ2-5	TGTGCCAGCAGTTCCCTCCCAACTAGTTCGTGGGACTTC	CASSSLPTSSWDF
once	TRBV5-1	TRBD1	TRBJ1-1	TGCGCCAGCAGCTTGATGGGACAGTTGAACACTGAAGCTTTCTTT	CASSLMGQLNTEAFF
-	TRBV11-2	-	TRBJ2-1	TGTGCCAGCAGCTTTAGGGACTCGTACAATGAGCAGTTCTTC	CASSFRDSYNEQFF
-	TRBV28	TRBD1	TRBJ2-5	TGTGCCAGCAGTTTTGCGTCCGATGTCCCTGCAGGGGGAGACGGCGAAGAGACCCAGTACTTC	CASSFASDVPAGGDGEETQYF
few	TRBV5-6	-	TRBJ1-3	TGTGCCAGCAGCTTGATAGGAAACACCATATATTTT	CASSLIGNTIYF